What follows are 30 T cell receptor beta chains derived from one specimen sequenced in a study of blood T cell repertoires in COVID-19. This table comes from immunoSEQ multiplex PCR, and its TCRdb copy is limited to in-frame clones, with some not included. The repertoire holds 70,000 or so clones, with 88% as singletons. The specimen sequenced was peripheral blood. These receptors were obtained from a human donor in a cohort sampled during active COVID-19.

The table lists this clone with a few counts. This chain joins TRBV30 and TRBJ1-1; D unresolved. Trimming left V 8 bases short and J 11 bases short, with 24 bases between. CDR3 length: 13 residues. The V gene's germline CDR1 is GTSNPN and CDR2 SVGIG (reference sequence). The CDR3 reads CAQTNGRGRLAFF. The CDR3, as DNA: TGTGCCCAGACCAATGGACGGGGAAGGTTGGCTTTCTTT.

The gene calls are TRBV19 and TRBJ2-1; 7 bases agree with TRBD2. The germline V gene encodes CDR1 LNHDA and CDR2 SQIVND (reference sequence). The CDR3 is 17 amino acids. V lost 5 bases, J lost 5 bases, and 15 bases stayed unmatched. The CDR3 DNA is TGTGCCAGTAGTCCCTTGGGAGGGAGGCAATCACACAATGAGCAGTTCTTC. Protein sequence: CASSPLGGRQSHNEQFF.

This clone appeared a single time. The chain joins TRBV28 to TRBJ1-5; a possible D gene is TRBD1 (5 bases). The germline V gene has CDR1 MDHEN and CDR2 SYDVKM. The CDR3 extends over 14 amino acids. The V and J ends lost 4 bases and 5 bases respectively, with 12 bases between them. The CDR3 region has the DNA TGTGCCAGCAGTTCACGGGGGGGAGATCAGCCCCAGCATTTT. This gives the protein CASSSRGGDQPQHF.

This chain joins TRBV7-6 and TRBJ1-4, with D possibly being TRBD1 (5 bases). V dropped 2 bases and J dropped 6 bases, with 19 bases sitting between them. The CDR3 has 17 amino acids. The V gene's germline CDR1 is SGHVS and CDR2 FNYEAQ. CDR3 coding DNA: TGTGCCAGCAGCTTACGATCGGGACTCAGAGGGGATGAAAAACTGTTTTTT. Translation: CASSLRSGLRGDEKLFF.

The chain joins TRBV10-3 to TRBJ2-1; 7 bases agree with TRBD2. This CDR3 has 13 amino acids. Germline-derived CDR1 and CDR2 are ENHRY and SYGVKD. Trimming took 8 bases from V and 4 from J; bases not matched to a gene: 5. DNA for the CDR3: TGTGCCATCGGGCTAGCGGATTACAATGAGCAGTTCTTC. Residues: CAIGLADYNEQFF.

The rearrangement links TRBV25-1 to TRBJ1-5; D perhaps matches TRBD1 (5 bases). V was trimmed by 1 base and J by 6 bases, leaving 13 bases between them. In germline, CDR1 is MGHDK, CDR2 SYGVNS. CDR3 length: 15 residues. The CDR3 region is CASSESGRVGQPQHF. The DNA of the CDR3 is TGTGCCAGCAGTGAATCGGGCAGGGTCGGTCAGCCCCAGCATTTT.

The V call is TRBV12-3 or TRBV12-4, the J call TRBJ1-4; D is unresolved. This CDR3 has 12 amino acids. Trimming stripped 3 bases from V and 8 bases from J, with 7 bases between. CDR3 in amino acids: CASSFGREKLFF. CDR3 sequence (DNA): TGTGCCAGCAGTTTCGGTCGGGAAAAACTGTTTTTT.

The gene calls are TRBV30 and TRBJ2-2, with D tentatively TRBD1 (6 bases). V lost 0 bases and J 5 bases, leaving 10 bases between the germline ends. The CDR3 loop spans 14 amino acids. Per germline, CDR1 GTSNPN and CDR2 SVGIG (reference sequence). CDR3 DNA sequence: TGTGCCTGGAGTGTACAGGGTAGTACCGGGGAGCTGTTTTTT. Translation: CAWSVQGSTGELFF.

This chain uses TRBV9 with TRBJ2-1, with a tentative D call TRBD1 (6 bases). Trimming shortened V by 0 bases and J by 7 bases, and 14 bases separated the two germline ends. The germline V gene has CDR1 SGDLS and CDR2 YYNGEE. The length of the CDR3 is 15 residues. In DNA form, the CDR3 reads TGTGCCAGCAGCGTAGCTACGACAGGTGGGAATGAGCAGTTCTTC. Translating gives CASSVATTGGNEQFF.

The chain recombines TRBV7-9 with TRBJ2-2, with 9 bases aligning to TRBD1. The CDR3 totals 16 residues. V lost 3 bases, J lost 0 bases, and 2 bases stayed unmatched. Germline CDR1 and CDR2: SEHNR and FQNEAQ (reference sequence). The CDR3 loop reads CASSFGTGSNTGELFF. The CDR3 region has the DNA TGTGCCAGCAGCTTTGGGACAGGGTCGAACACCGGGGAGCTGTTTTTT.

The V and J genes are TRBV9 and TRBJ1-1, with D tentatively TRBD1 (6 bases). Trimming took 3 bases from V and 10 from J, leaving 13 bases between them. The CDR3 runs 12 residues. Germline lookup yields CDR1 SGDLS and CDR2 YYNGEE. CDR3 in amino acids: CASSASGVIAFF. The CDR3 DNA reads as TGTGCCAGCAGCGCGTCAGGGGTTATAGCTTTCTTT.

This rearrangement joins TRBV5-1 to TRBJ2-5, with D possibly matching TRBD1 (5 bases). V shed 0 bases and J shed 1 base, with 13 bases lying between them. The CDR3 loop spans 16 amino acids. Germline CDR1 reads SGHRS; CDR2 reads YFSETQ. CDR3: CASSLGGGLLQETQYF. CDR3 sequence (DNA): TGCGCCAGCAGCTTGGGGGGCGGTTTACTCCAAGAGACCCAGTACTTC.

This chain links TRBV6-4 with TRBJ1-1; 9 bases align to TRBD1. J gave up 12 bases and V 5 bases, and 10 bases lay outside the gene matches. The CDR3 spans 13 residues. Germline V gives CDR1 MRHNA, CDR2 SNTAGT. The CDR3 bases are TGTGCCAGCAGTAATACAGGGGGCCGGGGGACTTTCTTT. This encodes CASSNTGGRGTFF.

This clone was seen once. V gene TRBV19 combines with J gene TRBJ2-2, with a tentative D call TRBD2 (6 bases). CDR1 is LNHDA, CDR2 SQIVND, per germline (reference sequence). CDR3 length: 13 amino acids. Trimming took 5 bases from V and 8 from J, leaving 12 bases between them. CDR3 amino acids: CASSQRLVGELFF. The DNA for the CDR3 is TGTGCCAGTAGTCAGAGACTAGTGGGGGAGCTGTTTTTT.

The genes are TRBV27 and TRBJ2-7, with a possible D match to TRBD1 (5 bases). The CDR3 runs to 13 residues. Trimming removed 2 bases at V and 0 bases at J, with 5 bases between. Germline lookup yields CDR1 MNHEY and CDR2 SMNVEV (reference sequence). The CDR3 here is CASSLGASYEQYF. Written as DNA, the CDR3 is TGTGCCAGCAGTTTAGGGGCCTCCTACGAGCAGTACTTC.

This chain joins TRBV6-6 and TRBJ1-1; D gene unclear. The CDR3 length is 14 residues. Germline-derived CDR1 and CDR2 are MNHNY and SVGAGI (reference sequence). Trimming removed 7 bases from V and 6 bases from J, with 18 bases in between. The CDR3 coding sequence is TGTGCCAGCATCATAGGGAGTCTTGGGGCTGAAGCTTTCTTT. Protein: CASIIGSLGAEAFF.

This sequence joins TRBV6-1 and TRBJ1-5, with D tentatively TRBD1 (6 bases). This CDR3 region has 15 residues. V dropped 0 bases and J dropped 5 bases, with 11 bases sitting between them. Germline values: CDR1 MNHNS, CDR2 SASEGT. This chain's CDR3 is CASSEARGADQPQHF. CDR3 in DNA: TGTGCCAGCAGTGAAGCGCGGGGGGCAGATCAGCCCCAGCATTTT.

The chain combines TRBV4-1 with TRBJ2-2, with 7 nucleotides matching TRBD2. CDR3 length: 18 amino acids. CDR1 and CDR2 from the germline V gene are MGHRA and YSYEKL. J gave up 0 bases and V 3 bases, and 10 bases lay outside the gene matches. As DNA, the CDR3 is TGCGCCAGCAGCCAGGGGGGGTTTAGAGGGGCGAACACCGGGGAGCTGTTTTTT. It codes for CASSQGGFRGANTGELFF.

CDR3 in amino acids: CASSLYSGQETQYF. The DNA of the CDR3 is TGTGCCAGCAGCTTATATAGCGGGCAAGAGACCCAGTACTTC. V and J are TRBV7-9 and TRBJ2-5, with 7 bases identical to TRBD2. The germline CDR1 and CDR2 sequences are SEHNR and FQNEAQ (reference sequence). The CDR3 covers 14 residues. V lost 2 bases and J lost 2; bases outside the gene matches: 2.

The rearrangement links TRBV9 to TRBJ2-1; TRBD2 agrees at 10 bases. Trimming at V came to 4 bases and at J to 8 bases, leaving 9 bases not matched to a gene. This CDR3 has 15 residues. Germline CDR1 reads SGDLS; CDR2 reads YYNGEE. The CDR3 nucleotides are TGTGCCAGCAGCCTCTCTAGCGGGAGTTGGGATGAGCAGTTCTTC. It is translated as CASSLSSGSWDEQFF.

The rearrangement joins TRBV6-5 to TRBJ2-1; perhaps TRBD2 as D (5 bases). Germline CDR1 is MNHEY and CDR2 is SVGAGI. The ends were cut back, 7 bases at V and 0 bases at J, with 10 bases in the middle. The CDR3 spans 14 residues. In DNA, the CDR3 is TGTGCCAGCACTCTAGCTCACTCCTACAATGAGCAGTTCTTC. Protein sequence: CASTLAHSYNEQFF.

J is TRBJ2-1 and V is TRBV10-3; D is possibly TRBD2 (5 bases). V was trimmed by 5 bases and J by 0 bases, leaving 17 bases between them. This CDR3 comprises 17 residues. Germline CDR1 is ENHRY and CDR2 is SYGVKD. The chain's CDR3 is CAISSNPGGYSYNEQFF. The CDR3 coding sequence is TGTGCCATCAGTTCCAACCCCGGCGGGTACTCCTACAATGAGCAGTTCTTC.

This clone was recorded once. CDR3 DNA sequence: TGTGCCAGCAGCCTCGGGACAGGGTGGATTGGAGGGAAAGGCTACACCTTC. This gives the protein CASSLGTGWIGGKGYTF. The chain is built from TRBV5-4 and TRBJ1-2; 9 bases align to TRBD1. CDR3 size: 17 residues. Germline-derived CDR1 and CDR2 are SGHNT and YYREEE (reference sequence). V lost 4 bases, J lost 8 bases, and 18 bases stayed unmatched. Supplemented by reference TRBV5-4 and TRBJ1-2, the full variable domain reads ETGVTQSPTHLIKTRGQQVTLRCSSQSGHNTVSWYQQALGQGPQFIFQYYREEENGRGNFPPRFSGLQFPNYSSELNVNALELDDSALYLCASSLGTGWIGGKGYTFGSGTRLTVV.

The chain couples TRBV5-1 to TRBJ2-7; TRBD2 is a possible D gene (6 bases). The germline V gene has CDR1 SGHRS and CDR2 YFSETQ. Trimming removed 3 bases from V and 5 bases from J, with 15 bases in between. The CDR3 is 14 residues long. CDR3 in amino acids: CASSWQGGGDEQYF. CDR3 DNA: TGCGCCAGCAGCTGGCAGGGAGGAGGCGACGAGCAGTACTTC.

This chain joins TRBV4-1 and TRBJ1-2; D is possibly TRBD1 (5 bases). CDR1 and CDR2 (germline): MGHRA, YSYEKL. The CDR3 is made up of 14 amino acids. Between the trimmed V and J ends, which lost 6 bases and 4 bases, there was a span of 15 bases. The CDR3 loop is CASSPGLIIYGYTF. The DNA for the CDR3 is TGCGCCAGCAGTCCGGGACTGATAATCTATGGCTACACCTTC.

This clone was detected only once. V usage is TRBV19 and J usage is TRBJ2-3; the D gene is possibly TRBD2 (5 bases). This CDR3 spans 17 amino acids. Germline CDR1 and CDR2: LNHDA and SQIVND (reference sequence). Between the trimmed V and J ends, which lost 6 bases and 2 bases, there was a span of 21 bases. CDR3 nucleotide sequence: TGTGCCAGTAGCCGCAGCGACTACGAACGATTCACAGATACGCAGTATTTT. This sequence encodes CASSRSDYERFTDTQYF.

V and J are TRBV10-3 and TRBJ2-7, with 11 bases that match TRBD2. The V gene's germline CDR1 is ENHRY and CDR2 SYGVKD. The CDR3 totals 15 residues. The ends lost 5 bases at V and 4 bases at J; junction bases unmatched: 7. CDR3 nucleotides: TGTGCCATCAGTCCCACTAGCGGGAGTTTATACGAGCAGTACTTC. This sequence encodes CAISPTSGSLYEQYF.

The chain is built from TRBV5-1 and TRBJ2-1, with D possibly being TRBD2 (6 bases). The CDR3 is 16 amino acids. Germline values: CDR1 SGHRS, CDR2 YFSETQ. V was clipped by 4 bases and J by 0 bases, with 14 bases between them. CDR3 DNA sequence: TGCGCCAGCAGCGAAGCTATGGGAGGCTCCTACAATGAGCAGTTCTTC. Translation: CASSEAMGGSYNEQFF.

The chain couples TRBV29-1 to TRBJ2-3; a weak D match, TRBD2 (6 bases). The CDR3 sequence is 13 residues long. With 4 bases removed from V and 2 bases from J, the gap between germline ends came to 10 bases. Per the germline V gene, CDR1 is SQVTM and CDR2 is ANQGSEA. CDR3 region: CSVGGRYTDTQYF. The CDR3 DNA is TGCAGCGTTGGAGGGAGGTACACAGATACGCAGTATTTT.

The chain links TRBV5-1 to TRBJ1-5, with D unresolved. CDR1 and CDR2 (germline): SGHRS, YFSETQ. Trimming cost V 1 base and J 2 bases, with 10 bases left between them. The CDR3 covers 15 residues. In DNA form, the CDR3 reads TGCGCCAGCAGCTTGACAGTCAGTCGCAATCAGCCCCAGCATTTT. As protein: CASSLTVSRNQPQHF.